The T cell receptor (beta chain) under discussion was sequenced for a study of blood T cell repertoires in COVID-19. Whole-study context: Collection of acute and convalescent COVID-19 samples took place in the United States, Italy and Spain. T cells, B-cell-depleted T cells, or PBMCs provided the cDNA or gDNA that served as material.

With respect to this clone: The sample contains more than one DNA sequence encoding this CDR3.

Original data processing: Estimated nucleated cell counts came from reference gene primer amplification. Assay used: immunoSEQ multiplex PCR; TCRdb lists only in-frame clones, some missing. That table furnishes V, J and clone size, whereas the DNA furnished D and trimming. Of approximately 84,000 clones in the sample, about nine tenths are singletons; the top ten hold approximately 1.5%. The CDR3 consists of 12 residues. CDR1 is SGHAT and CDR2 is FQNNGV in the germline V gene. Trimming removed 5 bases from V and 7 bases from J, with 8 bases in between. The V call is TRBV11-2, the J call TRBJ1-4, with D hard to call. The source is a human donor with active COVID-19. The donor label of this sample is uncertain. Sequencing was performed on peripheral blood. The chain's CDR3 is CASSLTREKLFF. CDR3 nucleotides: TGTGCCAGCAGCCTTACGCGTGAAAAACTGTTTTTT. Complete variable domain (other parts from reference TRBV11-2 and TRBJ1-4): EAGVAQSPRYKIIEKRQSVAFWCNPISGHATLYWYQQILGQGPKLLIQFQNNGVVDDSQLPKDRFSAERLKGVDSTLKIQPAKLEDSAVYLCASSLTREKLFFGSGTQLSVL.